This TCR beta chain emerged from a study of blood T cell repertoires in COVID-19. V lost 1 base, J lost 2 bases, and 6 bases lay in between. Germline values: CDR1 SGHVS, CDR2 FQNEAQ. This CDR3 has 13 amino acids. Sequencing used immunoSEQ multiplex PCR; TCRdb keeps in-frame clones, though not all of them. The sample records 150,000 to 200,000 clones, 84% being singletons. The TCR sequence derives from a woman between 65 and 79 years old with COVID-19, enrolled during active disease. This chain links TRBV7-8 with TRBJ2-7; TRBD1 might be the D (5 bases). Specimen: peripheral blood. The CDR3 nucleotides read TGTGCCAGCAGCTTAGTCAGGGCCTACGAGCAGTACTTC. Its translation: CASSLVRAYEQYF.